Following are 4 T cell receptor beta chains from one sample sequenced in a study of T cells expressing NK-cell markers. With the 5' RACE reads reprocessed, TCRdb shows one record per CDR3 protein and no DNA. Listed are 500,000 or so distinct CDR3 sequences; around 3.3% falls within the top ten. The sequencing sample was made of blood T cells: a sorted CD56 or NKG2C T cell subset, CD4+ or CD8+ T cells, or bulk PBMC T cells (not recorded which). These receptors all stem from a man younger than 30 in good health.

The chain joins TRBV27 to TRBJ2-1; lacking DNA, the TRBD2 call made by TCRdb goes unchecked. Germline V gives CDR1 MNHEY, CDR2 SMNVEV (reference sequence). The CDR3 is made up of 16 amino acids. The CDR3: CASSSPGSGLTNEQFF.

V is TRBV9 and J is TRBJ2-2; lacking DNA, the TRBD2 call made by TCRdb goes unchecked. CDR1 is SGDLS, CDR2 YYNGEE, per germline. This CDR3 is 16 amino acids long. CDR3 residues: CASSPIAGANAGELFF.

The chain links TRBV7-2 to TRBJ1-5; TCRdb indicates TRBD1, and absent DNA this call remains unverified. The CDR3 covers 13 residues. From germline, CDR1 is SGHTA and CDR2 FQGNSA. The CDR3 sequence is CASSQHRSGPQHF.

The V and J genes are TRBV12-3 or TRBV12-4 and TRBJ2-1; as DNA is missing, the TRBD2 call by TCRdb cannot be tested. The length of the CDR3 is 17 residues. CDR3 amino acids: CASSGRGAGVTYNEQFF.